Listed here are 25 T cell receptor beta chains from one sample, sequenced in a study of tumor-infiltrating lymphocytes in primary liver carcinoma. A constant-region primer primed TCR beta cDNA synthesis from about 550 ng of total RNA. Three nested multiplex PCR rounds, a slightly modified ARM-PCR, produced the libraries for TCR beta. TRBV1-TRBV30 forward primers paired with a C-beta reverse primer drove the first two PCR rounds, about 10 cycles each. TCRdb called the multiplex PCR reads again in MiXCR, with one record for every CDR3 protein. This sample has about 120,000 distinct CDR3 sequences; 65% to 75% occur once, and the top ten carry over 6.5%. Each 20-30 mg portion of unsorted bulk tissue served as the source for co-extraction of RNA and DNA. Sequenced: tumor-adjacent normal liver tissue. The receptor set was obtained from a woman aged 55 to 70 with primary liver carcinoma and hepatitis B virus infection.

Remarks on this clonotype: The junction shows a germline mismatch at one end, possibly a read error. The V call is TRBV4-1, the J call TRBJ1-1; no clear D. Germline assignment: CDR1 MGHRA and CDR2 YSYEKL. This CDR3 is built from 15 residues. The CDR3 nucleotides read TGCGCCAGCAGCCCGAAACCCTCGAAGTACACTGAAGTTTTCTTT. This codes for CASSPKPSKYTEVFF.

In regard to this clonotype: A much more abundant neighbour one base away suggests this may be a read error. This chain uses TRBV5-1 with TRBJ2-2; possibly TRBD1 for D (5 bases). The CDR3 consists of 15 residues. Germline V CDR1 and CDR2: SGHRS, YFSETQ. V was cut by 2 bases and J by 3 bases, with 11 bases left in between. The CDR3 here is CASSLQAPDTGELFF. DNA for the CDR3: TGCGCCAGCAGCTTACAGGCGCCGGACACCGGGGAGCTGTTTTTT. The variable domain in full, completed from reference TRBV5-1 and TRBJ2-2, reads KAGVTQTPRYLIKTRGQQVTLSCSPISGHRSVSWYQQTPGQGLQFLFEYFSETQRNKGNFPGRFSGRQFSNSRSEMNVSTLELGDSALYLCASSLQAPDTGELFFGEGSRLTVL.

Note on this clonotype: The junction departs from the called germline gene at one end, perhaps through a read error. The chain has TRBV10-3 and TRBJ2-7, with D possibly matching TRBD2 (6 bases). CDR3 length equals 18 residues. Germline V gives CDR1 ENHRY, CDR2 SYGVKD. The CDR3 coding sequence is TGTGTCATCAGTGACAGAGGCCAGGGAGGTTCTAGACGGTACGAGCAGTACTTC. Translating it yields CVISDRGQGGSRRYEQYF.

J is TRBJ2-7 and V is TRBV4-2, with D possibly being TRBD1 (5 bases). The germline V gene has CDR1 LGHNA and CDR2 YNFKEQ. The CDR3 is 13 residues long. This CDR3 reads CGSSQGAWGEQYV. DNA of the CDR3: TGTGGCAGCAGCCAAGGGGCTTGGGGCGAGCAGTACGTC.

This chain uses TRBV6-6 with TRBJ2-2, with 12 positions matching TRBD2. Germline V gene lookup returns CDR1 MNHNY and CDR2 SVGAGI (reference sequence). V gave up 4 bases and J gave up 13 bases; unmatched junction bases: 13. This CDR3 comprises 16 residues. CDR3 DNA sequence: TGTGCCAGCAGTTCCAATGGACTAGCGGGAACCGGGATGCTGTTTTTT. Translated, it gives CASSSNGLAGTGMLFF.

Remarks on this clonotype: At one end, the junction sequence differs from germline, possibly due to a read error. The chain uses TRBV7-8 and TRBJ2-1; D perhaps matches TRBD2 (5 bases). The germline V gene encodes CDR1 SGHVS and CDR2 FQNEAQ. The length of the CDR3 is 16 residues. The CDR3 loop reads CARSLARSVRAHEQFF. The DNA for the CDR3 is TGTGCCAGAAGCTTAGCGAGGAGCGTGAGAGCCCATGAGCAGTTCTTC.

This clonotype was counted only a few times. Mismatch with germline at one junction end may stem from a read error. The chain recombines TRBV5-6 with TRBJ2-2; perhaps TRBD2 as D (6 bases). CDR3 length: 14 amino acids. Germline CDR1 SGHDT, CDR2 YYEEEE. CDR3 residues: CASSLSGNTGGLFF. CDR3 coding DNA: TGTGCCAGCAGCTTGTCGGGGAACACCGGGGGGCTGTTTTTT.

Notes on this clonotype: The junction departs from the called germline gene at one end, perhaps through a read error. The chain uses TRBV11-2 and TRBJ1-2; D call uncertain. This CDR3 spans 13 amino acids. Looked up from germline, CDR1 is SGHAT and CDR2 is FQNNGV. CDR3 in amino acids: CASGPTRNHGYTF. For the CDR3, the DNA is TGTGCCAGCGGCCCGACCCGTAACCATGGCTACACCTTC.

Worth noting for this clonotype: At one of its ends the junction is not consistent with the germline gene, which may arise from a read error. This chain connects TRBV11-3 to TRBJ2-3; D remains unclear. The CDR3 contains 17 residues. Germline CDR1 SGHNT, CDR2 YENEEA. The CDR3 here is CTSSLSFRPLRTDTQYF. Written as DNA, the CDR3 is TGCACCAGTAGCTTATCGTTTCGGCCGCTACGGACAGATACGCAGTATTTT. Looking up the rest from reference TRBV11-3 and TRBJ2-3 gives the full variable domain: EAGVVQSPRYKIIEKKQPVAFWCNPISGHNTLYWYLQNLGQGPELLIRYENEEAVDDSQLPKDRFSAERLKGVDSTLKIQPAELGDSAVYLCTSSLSFRPLRTDTQYFGPGTRLTVL.

This clonotype was found many times. V and J are TRBV10-3 and TRBJ2-1; TRBD1 agrees at 8 bases. The CDR3 totals 12 residues. Trimming at V came to 0 bases and at J to 15 bases, leaving 4 bases not matched to a gene. Germline assignment: CDR1 ENHRY and CDR2 SYGVKD. In DNA, the CDR3 is TGTGCCATCAGTGAGTCAGGACAGGGTCGGTTCTTC. It is translated as CAISESGQGRFF.

Details on this clonotype: At one end, the junction sequence differs from germline, possibly due to a read error. This chain uses TRBV4-1 with TRBJ1-2; D gene uncertain. Per germline, CDR1 MGHRA and CDR2 YSYEKL. The CDR3 length is 14 residues. CDR3 DNA sequence: TGCGCCAGCAGCCAACCAAGGGAGAACCATGGCTACGCCTTC. This encodes CASSQPRENHGYAF.

This clonotype was seen more than once but under ten times. Since a much larger clone is just one base distant, this may be a read error. V and J are TRBV5-1 and TRBJ2-1; 8 positions agree with TRBD2. Germline assignment: CDR1 SGHRS and CDR2 YFSETQ. V shed 3 bases, J shed 0 bases, and the junction held 5 bases outside the gene matches. There are 16 residues in the CDR3. The CDR3 DNA reads TGCGCCAGCAGCTGGACAGCGGGAGACTCCTACAATGAGCAGTTCTTC. It codes for CASSWTAGDSYNEQFF.

CDR3 protein: CASNQEGGASYGYTF. The CDR3 nucleotides read TGTGCCAGTAACCAAGAAGGGGGTGCTTCCTATGGCTACACCTTC. The J gene is TRBJ1-2, the V gene TRBV4-2; possibly TRBD1 for D (6 bases). The CDR3 is 15 residues long. Germline V gene sequence: CDR1 LGHNA, CDR2 YNFKEQ. V shed 9 bases and J shed 4 bases, with 21 bases lying between them.

As for this clonotype: At one end the junction does not follow the germline gene, possibly because of a read error. The rearrangement uses TRBV11-2 and TRBJ2-7, with 15 bases matching TRBD2. CDR1 SGHAT and CDR2 FQNNGV come from the germline V gene. The length of the CDR3 is 16 residues. The CDR3 is CTSSPGLAGGSYEQYF. The CDR3, as DNA: TGTACCAGCAGCCCTGGACTAGCGGGAGGGAGTTACGAGCAGTACTTC.

In the case of this clonotype: A much larger clonotype is one base distant, so this may be a read error. The chain employs TRBV28 and TRBJ2-7, with 8 bases lining up with TRBD1. The CDR3 loop spans 14 amino acids. The V gene's germline CDR1 is MDHEN and CDR2 SYDVKM. V was clipped by 6 bases and J by 3 bases; unmatched bases: 7. The CDR3 bases are TGTGCCAGCAGCTTAGGACAGGGATTCTACGAGCAGTACTTC. It is translated as CASSLGQGFYEQYF.

Of note for this clonotype: Without the conserved terminal phenylalanine or tryptophan, this CDR3 likely stems from a read error. The gene calls are TRBV4-1 and TRBJ2-3; 11 nucleotides align to TRBD2. With V trimmed by 0 bases and J by 0 bases, 2 bases remained unmatched. The CDR3 runs 17 residues. CDR1 is MGHRA and CDR2 is YSYEKL in the germline V gene. This chain's CDR3 is CASSQERLAGSTDTQYI. Written as DNA, the CDR3 is TGCGCCAGCAGCCAAGAACGACTAGCGGGGAGCACAGATACGCAGTATATT.

For this clonotype: Germline is not matched at one junction end, which may reflect a read error. The chain combines TRBV5-1 with TRBJ2-1; 13 bases line up with TRBD2. The J call may be mistaken, given a closer DNA end match to TRBJ2-7. Germline CDR1 is SGHRS and CDR2 is YFSETQ. The CDR3 sequence is 15 residues long. CDR3 protein: CAGRTTSGRYNEQYF. DNA for the CDR3: TGCGCCGGCAGGACGACTAGCGGGAGGTACAATGAGCAGTACTTC.

Comment on this clonotype: Relative to the germline gene, one junction end is altered; a read error may explain this. The chain is built from TRBV29-1 and TRBJ1-2; 8 bases line up with TRBD1. The germline gives CDR1 SQVTM, CDR2 ANQGSEA. The CDR3 consists of 13 residues. DNA of the CDR3: TGCAACGTTGAAGCGGCAGGGGGCAATGGTTACACCTTC. As protein: CNVEAAGGNGYTF.

A note on this clonotype: A single base separates this from a much larger clone, so it may be a read error. This sequence joins TRBV5-1 and TRBJ1-3; maybe TRBD1 (5 bases). Germline V CDR1 and CDR2: SGHRS, YFSETQ. CDR3 length: 16 amino acids. The CDR3 is CVSSLGDRTSGNTIYF. Here the CDR3 DNA reads TGCGTCAGCAGCTTGGGCGACAGAACCTCTGGAAACACCATATATTTT.

This clonotype has just a few counts. Germline is not matched at one junction end, which may reflect a read error. This chain's CDR3 is CVSSPRTAGLREQYF. The CDR3 region has the DNA TGTGTCAGCAGTCCTCGGACAGCAGGACTACGCGAGCAGTATTTC. This chain uses TRBV11-1 with TRBJ2-7, with D possibly called TRBD1 or TRBD2 (6 bases each). CDR1 and CDR2 (germline): SGHAT, FQDESV (reference sequence). The CDR3 length is 15 residues.

This clonotype was observed at least ten times. The J gene is TRBJ2-5, the V gene TRBV6-5, with TRBD1 matching 7 bases. The ends lost 6 bases at V and 1 base at J; junction bases unmatched: 2. This CDR3 contains 13 residues. The germline V gene has CDR1 MNHEY and CDR2 SVGAGI. The CDR3 sequence: CASRGTVQETQYF. For the CDR3, the DNA is TGTGCCAGCAGGGGGACAGTCCAAGAGACCCAGTACTTC.

Concerning this clonotype itself: The junction and the germline gene differ at one end; a read error may be behind it. The rearrangement joins TRBV6-1 to TRBJ2-7, with D possibly TRBD1 on 6 matching bases. This CDR3 has 15 amino acids. Germline values: CDR1 MNHNS, CDR2 SASEGT. CDR3: CASSEGTVYSYEKYF. In DNA, the CDR3 is TGTGCCAGCAGTGAAGGGACAGTATACTCCTACGAGAAGTACTTC.

The rearrangement joins TRBV14 to TRBJ2-7; D possibly uses TRBD1 or TRBD2 (5 bases each). V shed 8 bases and J shed 5 bases, with 19 bases lying between them. The germline V gene encodes CDR1 SGHDN and CDR2 FVKESK. This CDR3 region has 14 residues. The CDR3 here is CASGRAGTGNEQYF. The CDR3 region has the DNA TGTGCCAGCGGCCGAGCAGGGACGGGGAACGAGCAGTACTTC.

Worth noting for this clonotype: Here the CDR3 omits its conserved ending phenylalanine or tryptophan, so a read error is the likely source. The chain has TRBV11-1 and TRBJ2-1; the D is unclear. The assigned J gene may be wrong: the sequence end matches TRBJ2-7 better. Germline V gives CDR1 SGHAT, CDR2 FQDESV (reference sequence). The length of the CDR3 is 13 residues. The CDR3 here is CARSFGTDNEQYS. The CDR3 region has the DNA TGTGCCAGGAGCTTCGGCACGGATAATGAGCAGTACTCC.

This chain joins TRBV5-1 and TRBJ1-5, with TRBD1 matching 8 bases. Germline V lookup: CDR1 SGHRS, CDR2 YFSETQ. This CDR3 is built from 18 residues. The trim removed 3 bases at V and 1 base at J, leaving 12 bases unmatched. The DNA for the CDR3 is TGCGCCAGCAGCTCACCCCTGACAGGGGTCAAAAGCAATCAGCCCCAGCATTTT. It encodes CASSSPLTGVKSNQPQHF.